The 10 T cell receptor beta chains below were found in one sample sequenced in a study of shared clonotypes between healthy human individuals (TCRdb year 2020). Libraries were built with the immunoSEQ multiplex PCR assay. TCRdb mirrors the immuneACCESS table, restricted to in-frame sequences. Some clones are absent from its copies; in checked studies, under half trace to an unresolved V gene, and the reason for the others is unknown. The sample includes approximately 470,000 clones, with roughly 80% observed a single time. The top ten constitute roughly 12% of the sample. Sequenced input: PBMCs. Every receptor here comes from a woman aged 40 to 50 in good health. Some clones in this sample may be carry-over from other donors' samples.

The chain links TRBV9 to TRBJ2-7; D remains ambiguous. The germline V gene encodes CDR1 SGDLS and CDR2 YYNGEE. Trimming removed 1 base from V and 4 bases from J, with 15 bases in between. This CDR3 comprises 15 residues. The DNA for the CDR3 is TGTGCCAGCAGCGTAATGGATGTCGAAATATACGAGCAGTACTTC. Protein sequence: CASSVMDVEIYEQYF.

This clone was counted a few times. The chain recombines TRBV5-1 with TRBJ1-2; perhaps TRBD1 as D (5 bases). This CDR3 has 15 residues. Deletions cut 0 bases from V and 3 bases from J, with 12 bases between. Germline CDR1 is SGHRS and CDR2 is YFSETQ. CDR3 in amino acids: CASSLGAGMDYGYTF. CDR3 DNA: TGCGCCAGCAGCTTGGGTGCAGGGATGGACTATGGCTACACCTTC.

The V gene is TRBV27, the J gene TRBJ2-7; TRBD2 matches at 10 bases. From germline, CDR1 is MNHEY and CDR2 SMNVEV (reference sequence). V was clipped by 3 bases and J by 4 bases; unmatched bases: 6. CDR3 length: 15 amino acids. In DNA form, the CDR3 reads TGTGCCAGCAGTTTGTCGGGACTAGCGAAGTACGAGCAGTACTTC. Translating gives CASSLSGLAKYEQYF.

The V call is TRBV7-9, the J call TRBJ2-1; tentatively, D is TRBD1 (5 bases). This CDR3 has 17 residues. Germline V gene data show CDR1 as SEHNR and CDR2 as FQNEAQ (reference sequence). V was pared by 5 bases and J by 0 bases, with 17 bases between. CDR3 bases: TGTGCCAGCAGCGGAGAGGACACCCAGAGCTCCTACAATGAGCAGTTCTTC. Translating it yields CASSGEDTQSSYNEQFF.

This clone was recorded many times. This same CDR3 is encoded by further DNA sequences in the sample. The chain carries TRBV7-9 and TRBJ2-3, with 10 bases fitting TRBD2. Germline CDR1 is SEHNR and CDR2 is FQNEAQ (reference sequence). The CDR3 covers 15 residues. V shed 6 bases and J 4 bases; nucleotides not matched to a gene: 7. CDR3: CASSPGTSDADTQYF. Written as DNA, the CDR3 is TGTGCCAGCAGTCCCGGGACTAGCGATGCAGATACGCAGTATTTT.

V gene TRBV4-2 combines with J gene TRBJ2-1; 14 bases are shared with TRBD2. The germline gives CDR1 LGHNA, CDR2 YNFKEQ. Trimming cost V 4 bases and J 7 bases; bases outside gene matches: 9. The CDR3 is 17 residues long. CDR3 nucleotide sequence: TGTGCCAGCAGCCCTGGCGGATGGACTAGCGGGGGGAATGAGCAGTTCTTC. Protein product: CASSPGGWTSGGNEQFF.

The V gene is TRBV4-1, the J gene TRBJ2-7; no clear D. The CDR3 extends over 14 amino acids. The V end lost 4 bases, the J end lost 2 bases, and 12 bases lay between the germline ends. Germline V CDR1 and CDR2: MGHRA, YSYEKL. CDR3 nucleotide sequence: TGCGCCAGCAGCCCCCTCCCTGGAGCCTACGAGCAGTACTTC. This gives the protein CASSPLPGAYEQYF.

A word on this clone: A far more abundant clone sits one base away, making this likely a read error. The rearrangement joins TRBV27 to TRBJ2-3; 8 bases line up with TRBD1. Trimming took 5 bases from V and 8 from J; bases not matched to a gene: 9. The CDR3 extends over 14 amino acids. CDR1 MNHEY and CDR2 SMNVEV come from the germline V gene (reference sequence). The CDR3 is CASSLTGALGTQYF. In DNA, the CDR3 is TGTGCCAGCAGTCTGACAGGGGCATTAGGTACGCAGTATTTT.

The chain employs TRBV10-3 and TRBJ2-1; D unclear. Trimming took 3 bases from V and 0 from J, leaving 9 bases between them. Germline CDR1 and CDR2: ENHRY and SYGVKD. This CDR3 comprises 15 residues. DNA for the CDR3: TGTGCCATCAGTGACCCTTTGGGCTCCTACAATGAGCAGTTCTTC. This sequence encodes CAISDPLGSYNEQFF.

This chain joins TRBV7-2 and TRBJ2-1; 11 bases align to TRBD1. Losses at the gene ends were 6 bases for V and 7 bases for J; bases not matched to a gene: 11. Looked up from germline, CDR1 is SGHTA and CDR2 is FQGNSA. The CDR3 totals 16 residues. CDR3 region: CASSPQAGTGGNEQFF. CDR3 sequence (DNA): TGTGCCAGCAGTCCCCAAGCCGGGACAGGGGGGAATGAGCAGTTCTTC.